The 24 T cell receptor beta chains reported below all come from one sample, sequenced in a study of OX40 agonist ivuxolimab in advanced cancers. Method: immunoSEQ multiplex PCR; TCRdb's copy keeps in-frame clones and lacks some. Of about 60,000 clones in the sample, about 87% were seen once. The sequences come from CD4+ or CD8+ T cells sorted from blood, collected in a trial of the OX40 agonist ivuxolimab. The receptors originated from an adult with an advanced solid tumor such as melanoma, head and neck, liver or kidney cancer.

The chain links TRBV27 to TRBJ2-4, with 9 bases matching TRBD1. V trimming: 6 bases; J trimming: 8 bases; junction bases outside the gene matches: 5. Germline loops: CDR1 MNHEY, CDR2 SMNVEV (reference sequence). This CDR3 is 13 amino acids long. The CDR3 nucleotides are TGTGCCAGCAGACGACAGGGGGGGGACATTCAGTACTTC. Translating it yields CASRRQGGDIQYF.

V usage is TRBV18 and J usage is TRBJ2-5; TRBD2 aligns across 9 bases. Germline trimming cut 3 bases from V and 3 bases from J; bases unmatched to any gene: 2. Germline loops: CDR1 KGHSH, CDR2 LQKENI. This CDR3 has 14 residues. The CDR3 DNA reads TGTGCCAGCTCACCGCTAGCGGGAAAAGAGACCCAGTACTTC. This encodes CASSPLAGKETQYF.

V is TRBV5-5 and J is TRBJ2-7; D may be TRBD2 (6 bases). The CDR3 has 14 amino acids. Germline lookup yields CDR1 SGHKS and CDR2 YYEKEE (reference sequence). Trimming removed 6 bases from V and 2 bases from J, with 15 bases in between. The CDR3 here is CASTPSGDPYEQYF. The CDR3, as DNA: TGTGCCAGCACCCCCTCGGGGGATCCCTACGAGCAGTACTTC.

This chain links TRBV5-1 with TRBJ2-7; tentative D call: TRBD1 (6 bases). Germline CDR1 and CDR2: SGHRS and YFSETQ. V was shortened by 4 bases and J by 3 bases, with 8 bases between the two germline ends. The CDR3 has 12 residues. CDR3 region: CASSVTGYEQYF. CDR3 coding DNA: TGCGCCAGCAGCGTGACAGGCTACGAGCAGTACTTC.

The chain combines TRBV2 with TRBJ2-5, with no clear D. The CDR3 covers 14 residues. Trimming took 2 bases from V and 4 from J, leaving 11 bases between them. Germline V CDR1 and CDR2: SNHLY, FYNNEI. The CDR3 loop reads CASSERALPETQYF. The CDR3 nucleotides are TGTGCCAGCAGTGAAAGGGCCCTGCCAGAGACCCAGTACTTC.

V and J are TRBV18 and TRBJ2-1; D not certain. V was shortened by 1 base and J by 6 bases, with 19 bases between the two germline ends. Germline loops: CDR1 KGHSH, CDR2 LQKENI. The CDR3 runs 17 residues. CDR3 in DNA: TGTGCCAGCTCACCACTCCCGGCCGGGCGGAGTTTCAATGAGCAGTTCTTC. Its translation is CASSPLPAGRSFNEQFF.

This chain links TRBV18 with TRBJ1-5; D is possibly TRBD1 (5 bases). There are 13 residues in the CDR3. V was pared by 6 bases and J by 4 bases, with 10 bases between. Germline V gene data show CDR1 as KGHSH and CDR2 as LQKENI. The DNA for the CDR3 is TGTGCCAGCTCGTTTGACAGAAATCAGCCCCAGCATTTT. Protein: CASSFDRNQPQHF.

This clone showed up just once. CDR3 sequence reads: CASSVAGRVDTIYF. The CDR3 bases are TGTGCCAGCAGCGTAGCGGGCAGGGTCGACACCATATATTTT. The gene calls are TRBV9 and TRBJ1-3; a possible D gene is TRBD1 (5 bases). The CDR3 is 14 amino acids. CDR1 SGDLS and CDR2 YYNGEE come from the germline V gene. V lost 0 bases and J 8 bases, leaving 12 bases between the germline ends.

J is TRBJ2-6 and V is TRBV19; D is unresolved. The V end was cut by 3 bases, the J end by 5 bases, with 11 bases between. The CDR3 length is 15 residues. CDR1 LNHDA and CDR2 SQIVND come from the germline V gene (reference sequence). The CDR3 nucleotides read TGTGCCAGTAGTATCTCAGTCCCGAGGGCCAACGTCCTGACTTTC. The encoded protein is CASSISVPRANVLTF.

V usage is TRBV11-2 and J usage is TRBJ2-1, with D unclear. This CDR3 comprises 14 residues. Germline V gene data show CDR1 as SGHAT and CDR2 as FQNNGV. With 7 bases removed from V and 2 bases from J, the gap between germline ends came to 12 bases. In DNA, the CDR3 is TGTGCCAGCACCCCAGGAGCAGCCTACAATGAGCAGTTCTTC. The encoded protein is CASTPGAAYNEQFF.

The chain employs TRBV2 and TRBJ2-1, with TRBD2 matching over 16 bases. Unmatched junction bases numbered 5, after V lost 3 bases and J lost 9 bases. Looked up from germline, CDR1 is SNHLY and CDR2 is FYNNEI. This CDR3 region has 16 residues. CDR3 in amino acids: CASSERGLAGGSEQFF. The CDR3 DNA is TGTGCCAGCAGTGAGAGGGGACTAGCGGGAGGGAGTGAGCAGTTCTTC.

This clone was seen only a few times. CDR3 in DNA: TGTGCCAGCAGTCCTCCGGGCGGCCAGGGCTACGAGCAGTACTTC. Its translation is CASSPPGGQGYEQYF. The rearrangement uses TRBV28 and TRBJ2-7; tentatively, D is TRBD1 (5 bases). Trimming left V 5 bases short and J 3 bases short, with 17 bases between. The CDR3 covers 15 residues. Germline CDR1 reads MDHEN; CDR2 reads SYDVKM.

The chain recombines TRBV5-4 with TRBJ2-5; D remains unclear. CDR1 is SGHNT, CDR2 YYREEE, per germline (reference sequence). The CDR3 runs 13 residues. Trimming pared 0 bases from V and 3 bases from J, leaving 6 bases between. The chain's CDR3 is CASSLGAEETQYF. In DNA form, the CDR3 reads TGTGCCAGCAGCTTGGGAGCTGAAGAGACCCAGTACTTC.

The rearrangement uses TRBV20-1 and TRBJ2-5; D is undetermined. V was pared by 3 bases and J by 0 bases, with 2 bases between. The CDR3 consists of 11 residues. Germline V lookup: CDR1 DFQATT, CDR2 SNEGSKA (reference sequence). CDR3 bases: TGCAGTGCTAGTCACCAAGAGACCCAGTACTTC. Translating it yields CSASHQETQYF.

The V call is TRBV5-1, the J call TRBJ1-1, with 10 positions matching TRBD1. With 0 bases clipped from V and 5 bases from J, the junction kept 10 bases outside the gene matches. The germline gives CDR1 SGHRS, CDR2 YFSETQ. The CDR3 runs 17 residues. As DNA, the CDR3 is TGCGCCAGCAGCTTGGGACAGGGGGCTGGAGGTACGACTGAAGCTTTCTTT. Its translation: CASSLGQGAGGTTEAFF.

V is TRBV7-7 and J is TRBJ2-5; 14 bases agree with TRBD2. Germline lookup yields CDR1 SSHAT and CDR2 FNYEAQ (reference sequence). CDR3 length equals 16 residues. In DNA form, the CDR3 reads TGTGCTAGCGGCAGGACTAGCGGGGGGTCGGTGGAGACCCAGTACTTC. Protein product: CASGRTSGGSVETQYF.

The gene calls are TRBV5-1 and TRBJ1-2, with 9 nucleotides matching TRBD1. V was clipped by 4 bases and J by 8 bases; unmatched bases: 9. Germline loops: CDR1 SGHRS, CDR2 YFSETQ. The CDR3 extends over 14 amino acids. CDR3 nucleotides: TGCGCCAGCAGCCTTACAGGGGGCGAGCGAGGCTACACCTTC. Amino acid sequence: CASSLTGGERGYTF. The variable domain in full, with the rest retrieved from reference TRBV5-1 and TRBJ1-2, is KAGVTQTPRYLIKTRGQQVTLSCSPISGHRSVSWYQQTPGQGLQFLFEYFSETQRNKGNFPGRFSGRQFSNSRSEMNVSTLELGDSALYLCASSLTGGERGYTFGSGTRLTVV.

The rearrangement uses TRBV6-5 and TRBJ1-1; 7 nucleotides line up with TRBD1. V trimming: 6 bases; J trimming: 4 bases; junction bases outside the gene matches: 11. Germline-derived CDR1 and CDR2 are MNHEY and SVGAGI. The CDR3 totals 15 residues. The CDR3 loop is CASRFKLQGRTEAFF. Here the CDR3 DNA reads TGTGCCAGCAGGTTTAAATTACAGGGGCGCACTGAAGCTTTCTTT.

CDR3 residues: CASSLSSGRANTDTQYF. The CDR3 DNA sequence: TGTGCCAGCAGCTTAAGTAGCGGCAGGGCAAACACAGATACGCAGTATTTT. The V call is TRBV7-9, the J call TRBJ2-3, with D possibly TRBD2 on 6 matching bases. Germline assignment: CDR1 SEHNR and CDR2 FQNEAQ (reference sequence). The CDR3 length is 17 residues. V lost 2 bases to trimming and J lost 2 bases, with 17 bases between them.

The chain recombines TRBV4-1 with TRBJ2-3; 11 positions match TRBD1. V lost 1 base and J lost 5; bases outside the gene matches: 5. This CDR3 region has 16 residues. CDR1 and CDR2 (germline): MGHRA, YSYEKL. The chain's CDR3 is CASSQVGTGGIDTQYF. DNA of the CDR3: TGCGCCAGCAGCCAAGTGGGGACAGGGGGAATAGATACGCAGTATTTT.

V is TRBV4-1 and J is TRBJ2-7; 9 bases align to TRBD1. The V and J ends lost 4 bases and 1 base, in that order; junction bases with no gene match: 5. The CDR3 has 15 residues. CDR1 MGHRA and CDR2 YSYEKL come from the germline V gene. The CDR3 sequence is CASSPPGTGSYEQYF. In nucleotides, the CDR3 is TGCGCCAGCAGCCCCCCCGGGACAGGGTCCTACGAGCAGTACTTC.

The CDR3: CASSLGQGNVNEQFF. DNA of the CDR3: TGTGCCAGCAGCTTAGGACAGGGGAACGTCAATGAGCAGTTCTTC. The chain carries TRBV7-8 and TRBJ2-1, with 8 bases matching TRBD1. In germline, CDR1 is SGHVS, CDR2 FQNEAQ. This CDR3 has 15 residues. With 1 base clipped from V and 6 bases from J, the junction kept 5 bases outside the gene matches.

This chain connects TRBV6-6 to TRBJ2-1, with 7 positions matching TRBD1. V trimming: 10 bases; J trimming: 0 bases; junction bases outside the gene matches: 12. Germline V CDR1 and CDR2: MNHNY, SVGAGI (reference sequence). The CDR3 has 16 amino acids. Here the CDR3 reads CATRQGRVRSYNEQFF. The CDR3 region has the DNA TGTGCCACACGACAGGGAAGGGTGCGCTCCTACAATGAGCAGTTCTTC.

This clone appeared a single time. The chain employs TRBV10-3 and TRBJ2-7; perhaps D is TRBD1 or TRBD2 (5 bases each). V dropped 0 bases and J dropped 3 bases, with 12 bases sitting between them. CDR1 ENHRY and CDR2 SYGVKD come from the germline V gene. The CDR3 spans 15 residues. CDR3 bases: TGTGCCATCAGTGAGTCGGGCAGGGAGTACTACGAGCAGTACTTC. Residues: CAISESGREYYEQYF.